This T cell receptor (beta chain) was sequenced in a study of human T cells and chemical hapten exposure. Whole-study results and caveats: Significantly greater numbers of large CDR3 similarity clusters came from expanded TCRs than from controls.

This CDR3 region has 15 residues. V lost 7 bases to trimming and J lost 7 bases, with 19 bases between them. Per the germline V gene, CDR1 is PRHDT and CDR2 is FYEKMQ (reference sequence). Attachment of unique molecular identifiers to individual cDNA molecules was performed in the library. TCRdb re-called the RACE reads through MiXCR, storing one row per CDR3 protein. The table lists around 330,000 distinct CDR3 sequences, approximately 5% of them singletons. The time point is: pre-sensitization, week 0. Indicated treatment: therapeutic diphenylcyclopropenone sensitization with weekly scalp DPC. In this sample, this clonotype turned up a few times. Its antigen is not identified.

Source: whole blood, taken in connection with sensitization to the hapten diphenylcyclopropenone (DPC). This chain joins TRBV13 and TRBJ1-4; the D is unclear. The receptor comes from a woman in her late teens or twenties with alopecia areata. Some clones in this sample may be carry-over from other donors' samples. CDR3 sequence (DNA): TGTGCCAGCACCAGTCGTCTGGTCCGGACTGAAAAACTGTTTTTT. The encoded protein is CASTSRLVRTEKLFF.